This T cell receptor beta chain was retrieved from a study of T cell responses to AZD1222 COVID-19 vaccine. General study findings and limits: The study found Spike-specific TCR breadth and depth rose after two AZD1222 doses. The donor group comprised mostly white British people and more females; the analysis possibly underestimated clonal diversity.

Germline values: CDR1 SGHDT, CDR2 YYEEEE. The CDR3 totals 17 residues. V lost 4 bases and J lost 4; bases outside the gene matches: 10. The protocol was immunoSEQ multiplex PCR, while the TCRdb copy is restricted to in-frame clones and leaves out a portion. This table has approximately 110,000 clones, about 85% appearing once. Notes on this clone: Its antigen is as yet unknown.

Sequencing used peripheral blood, obtained 28 days after the second AZD1222 dose. This sequence joins TRBV5-6 and TRBJ2-1; 11 nucleotides align to TRBD2. The clonotype was recovered from an adult who received the AZD1222 COVID-19 vaccine. The chain's CDR3 is CASSPGGGLAVYNEQFF. The CDR3 region has the DNA TGTGCCAGCAGCCCCGGGGGGGGACTAGCGGTTTACAATGAGCAGTTCTTC.